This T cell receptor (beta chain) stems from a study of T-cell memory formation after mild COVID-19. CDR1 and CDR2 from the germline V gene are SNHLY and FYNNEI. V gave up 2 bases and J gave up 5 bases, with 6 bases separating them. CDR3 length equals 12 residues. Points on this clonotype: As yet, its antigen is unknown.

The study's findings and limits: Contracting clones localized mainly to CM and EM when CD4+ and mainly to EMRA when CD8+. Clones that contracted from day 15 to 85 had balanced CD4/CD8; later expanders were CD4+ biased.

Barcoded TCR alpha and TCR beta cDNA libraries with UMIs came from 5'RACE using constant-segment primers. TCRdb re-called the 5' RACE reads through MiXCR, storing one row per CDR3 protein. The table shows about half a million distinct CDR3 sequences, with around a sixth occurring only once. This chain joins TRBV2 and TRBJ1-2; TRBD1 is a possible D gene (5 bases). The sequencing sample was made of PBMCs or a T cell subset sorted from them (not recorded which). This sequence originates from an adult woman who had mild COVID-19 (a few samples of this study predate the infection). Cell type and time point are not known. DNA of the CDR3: TGTGCCAGCAGTGAACAGGGTTATGGCTACACCTTC. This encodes CASSEQGYGYTF.